This entry lists 23 T cell receptor beta chains sequenced from one sample in a study of shared clonotypes between healthy human individuals. Method: immunoSEQ multiplex PCR; TCRdb's copy keeps in-frame clones and lacks some. The sample has hundreds of thousands of clones, roughly 96% seen once. Naive CD8 populations comprised CD45RO-negative cells positively selected for CCR7, excluding terminally differentiated effector memory CD45RA+ cells. Sequencing used naive CD8+ T cells sorted from blood. Receptors were obtained from a woman in her 30s in good health.

CDR3 in amino acids: CASSFSGGVGSPLHF. CDR3 nucleotide sequence: TGTGCCAGCAGTTTTTCAGGGGGTGTGGGTTCACCCCTCCACTTT. The J gene is TRBJ1-6, the V gene TRBV27; 7 nucleotides align to TRBD1. CDR1 and CDR2 from the germline V gene are MNHEY and SMNVEV (reference sequence). The CDR3 loop spans 15 amino acids. The junction had 8 bases not matched to a gene; V was cut back by 3 bases and J by 9 bases.

The genes are TRBV28 and TRBJ1-5; D gene uncertain. Trimming stripped 7 bases from V and 0 bases from J, with 13 bases between. CDR1 is MDHEN, CDR2 SYDVKM, per germline. CDR3 length: 15 residues. The CDR3 DNA follows: TGTGCCAGCACCCAAGAGCGGTATAGCAATCAGCCCCAGCATTTT. This translates into CASTQERYSNQPQHF.

This clone has a single count. This sequence joins TRBV19 and TRBJ2-1, with D possibly TRBD1 on 5 matching bases. Germline values: CDR1 LNHDA, CDR2 SQIVND (reference sequence). The CDR3 sequence is 14 residues long. V lost 7 bases and J 0 bases, leaving 10 bases between the germline ends. CDR3 bases: TGTGCCAGTATCCCAGACAGCTCCTACAATGAGCAGTTCTTC. Protein sequence: CASIPDSSYNEQFF.

Remarks on this clone: Other DNA sequences from this sample encode an identical CDR3 as well. The J gene is TRBJ2-7, the V gene TRBV11-2; no reliable D call. CDR3 length equals 12 residues. The V end lost 3 bases, the J end lost 7 bases, and 10 bases lay between the germline ends. The V gene's germline CDR1 is SGHAT and CDR2 FQNNGV. This CDR3 reads CASSLGTGEQYF. Written as DNA, the CDR3 is TGTGCCAGCAGCTTGGGCACTGGAGAGCAGTACTTC.

V is TRBV13 and J is TRBJ2-3; a weak D match, TRBD2 (5 bases). Looked up from germline, CDR1 is PRHDT and CDR2 is FYEKMQ (reference sequence). Deletions cut 4 bases from V and 5 bases from J, with 16 bases between. This CDR3 is 15 amino acids long. The CDR3 protein is CASSSGSYTRDTQYF. CDR3 coding DNA: TGTGCCAGCAGCTCGGGGAGCTATACTAGAGATACGCAGTATTTT.

The rearrangement uses TRBV28 and TRBJ2-3; 13 bases fit TRBD2. Germline V CDR1 and CDR2: MDHEN, SYDVKM. V was pared by 3 bases and J by 2 bases, with 14 bases of the junction left unmatched. The CDR3 spans 20 residues. The CDR3 bases are TGTGCCAGCAGTTTCCCTTGGACTAGCGGGAGAGGGGATTCCACAGATACGCAGTATTTT. Translated: CASSFPWTSGRGDSTDTQYF.

The rearrangement joins TRBV28 to TRBJ1-5, with D possibly TRBD1 on 5 matching bases. The length of the CDR3 is 14 residues. V was cut by 7 bases and J by 6 bases, with 16 bases left in between. CDR1 is MDHEN and CDR2 is SYDVKM in the germline V gene. The CDR3 region has the DNA TGTGCCAGCAACAGCAGGGTGGGTGGTCAGCCCCAGCATTTT. Translated: CASNSRVGGQPQHF.

This clone was seen just once. The chain has TRBV7-9 and TRBJ2-6; D is undetermined. V was pared by 0 bases and J by 4 bases, with 7 bases between. The germline gives CDR1 SEHNR, CDR2 FQNEAQ (reference sequence). This CDR3 has 15 amino acids. CDR3 sequence: CASSLAGLGANVLTF. Here the CDR3 DNA reads TGTGCCAGCAGCTTAGCTGGGCTAGGGGCCAACGTCCTGACTTTC.

The chain joins TRBV6-1 to TRBJ2-5, with D perhaps matching TRBD2 (6 bases). CDR3 length equals 15 residues. Germline lookup yields CDR1 MNHNS and CDR2 SASEGT. The V gene lost 2 bases and the J gene lost 4 bases, with 14 bases spanning the gap. This CDR3 is CASSEPAGLGETQYF. The CDR3 coding sequence is TGTGCCAGCAGTGAACCGGCGGGGCTCGGAGAGACCCAGTACTTC.

The chain is built from TRBV28 and TRBJ2-7; TRBD2 might be the D (7 bases). Germline V CDR1 and CDR2: MDHEN, SYDVKM. Trimming cost V 1 base and J 4 bases, with 14 bases left between them. The CDR3 has 15 amino acids. CDR3 coding DNA: TGTGCCAGCAGTTTATACGGGGGGCGGCGGTACGAGCAGTACTTC. Amino acids: CASSLYGGRRYEQYF.

The chain employs TRBV7-9 and TRBJ1-2, with D perhaps matching TRBD1 (5 bases). This CDR3 has 17 residues. Germline-derived CDR1 and CDR2 are SEHNR and FQNEAQ (reference sequence). V was cut by 1 base and J by 0 bases, with 15 bases left in between. The CDR3 coding sequence is TGTGCCAGCAGCTTAGGAGTGGGCGGGACGACTAACTATGGCTACACCTTC. Protein product: CASSLGVGGTTNYGYTF. The whole variable domain, remainder taken from reference TRBV7-9 and TRBJ1-2, is DTGVSQNPRHKITKRGQNVTFRCDPISEHNRLYWYRQTLGQGPEFLTYFQNEAQLEKSRLLSDRFSAERPKGSFSTLEIQRTEQGDSAMYLCASSLGVGGTTNYGYTFGSGTRLTVV.

V gene TRBV19 combines with J gene TRBJ2-1; 12 bases line up with TRBD2. After removal of 4 bases from V and 6 bases from J, the junction contained 10 bases not matched to a gene. Germline CDR1 reads LNHDA; CDR2 reads SQIVND (reference sequence). This CDR3 region has 17 residues. CDR3 DNA sequence: TGTGCCAGTAGTAGTCAGACTAGCGGGAGAATGTTCAATGAGCAGTTCTTC. Amino acids: CASSSQTSGRMFNEQFF.

The chain is built from TRBV27 and TRBJ2-7; D assignment may be TRBD1 or TRBD2 (5 bases each). Looked up from germline, CDR1 is MNHEY and CDR2 is SMNVEV (reference sequence). The CDR3 sequence is 12 residues long. V dropped 7 bases and J dropped 4 bases, with 11 bases sitting between them. The CDR3 is CASMGVGYEQYF. CDR3 DNA: TGTGCCAGCATGGGGGTCGGGTACGAGCAGTACTTC.

This chain connects TRBV6-1 to TRBJ2-7; D not certain. The CDR3 runs 16 residues. V was clipped by 0 bases and J by 2 bases, with 14 bases between them. The V gene's germline CDR1 is MNHNS and CDR2 SASEGT. The chain's CDR3 is CASSEARYDTTYEQYF. The CDR3 bases are TGTGCCAGCAGTGAAGCGCGCTACGATACGACCTACGAGCAGTACTTC.

The V call is TRBV6-5, the J call TRBJ2-1, with D hard to call. The V and J ends lost 10 bases and 12 bases respectively, with 16 bases between them. Germline V gene lookup returns CDR1 MNHEY and CDR2 SVGAGI. The CDR3 length is 11 residues. CDR3 region: CATQAGVVQFF. The CDR3 bases are TGTGCCACCCAGGCTGGGGTTGTGCAGTTCTTC.

CDR3 nucleotide sequence: TGTGCCAGCAGCCGAACAGGGTTTGTCGACAATGAGCAGTTCTTC. Translation: CASSRTGFVDNEQFF. The chain couples TRBV13 to TRBJ2-1, with D perhaps matching TRBD1 (6 bases). CDR1 and CDR2 (germline): PRHDT, FYEKMQ (reference sequence). The CDR3 consists of 15 residues. V shed 5 bases and J shed 5 bases, with 16 bases lying between them.

The CDR3 region is CASSFAGGEQFF. The CDR3 DNA is TGTGCCAGCAGTTTTGCGGGAGGAGAGCAGTTCTTC. The chain combines TRBV27 with TRBJ2-1, with 8 bases that match TRBD2. The germline CDR1 and CDR2 sequences are MNHEY and SMNVEV (reference sequence). V trimming: 3 bases; J trimming: 10 bases; junction bases outside the gene matches: 2. The CDR3 is made up of 12 amino acids.

For this clone: The sample has other DNA sequences that encode this CDR3 too. V gene TRBV13 combines with J gene TRBJ2-2; D ambiguous. The CDR3 spans 11 residues. CDR1 is PRHDT and CDR2 is FYEKMQ in the germline V gene (reference sequence). Deletions cut 5 bases from V and 4 bases from J, with 2 bases between. Written as DNA, the CDR3 is TGTGCCAGCAGCCTCACCGGGGAGCTGTTTTTT. It encodes CASSLTGELFF.

The chain joins TRBV19 to TRBJ1-2; D possibly corresponds to TRBD1 (5 bases). In germline, CDR1 is LNHDA, CDR2 SQIVND (reference sequence). The V gene lost 2 bases and the J gene lost 8 bases, with 12 bases spanning the gap. This CDR3 comprises 13 residues. The CDR3 DNA follows: TGTGCCAGTAGTATACCAGGGTGGAGGGGCTACACCTTC. Translating it yields CASSIPGWRGYTF.

This clone was found a few times. This rearrangement joins TRBV29-1 to TRBJ1-1; maybe TRBD1 (5 bases). Trimming cost V 7 bases and J 5 bases, with 20 bases left between them. Germline V lookup: CDR1 SQVTM, CDR2 ANQGSEA. CDR3 length: 14 residues. The CDR3: CSADSAGSLTEAFF. Here the CDR3 DNA reads TGCAGCGCCGATTCGGCAGGGAGTTTGACTGAAGCTTTCTTT. Full variable domain (missing parts from reference TRBV29-1 and TRBJ1-1): SAVISQKPSRDICQRGTSLTIQCQVDSQVTMMFWYRQQPGQSLTLIATANQGSEATYESGFVIDKFPISRPNLTFSTLTVSNMSPEDSSIYLCSADSAGSLTEAFFGQGTRLTVV.

The chain links TRBV10-2 to TRBJ2-1; D gene uncertain. Germline V lookup: CDR1 WSHSY, CDR2 SAAADI. There are 12 residues in the CDR3. V shed 4 bases and J shed 5 bases, with 6 bases lying between them. The CDR3 protein is CASSALDNEQFF. CDR3 bases: TGCGCCAGCAGTGCTTTGGACAATGAGCAGTTCTTC.

The chain combines TRBV6-6 with TRBJ1-2; 9 nucleotides line up with TRBD1. Germline CDR1 reads MNHNY; CDR2 reads SVGAGI (reference sequence). This CDR3 comprises 16 residues. Trimming removed 0 bases from V and 2 bases from J; junction bases left unmatched: 4. CDR3 in DNA: TGTGCCAGCAGTTACTCCGGGACAGGGATCAACTATGGCTACACCTTC. It translates to CASSYSGTGINYGYTF.

The chain links TRBV27 to TRBJ2-3; no firm D call. Trimming removed 8 bases from V and 3 bases from J, with 18 bases in between. The CDR3 loop spans 15 amino acids. Per germline, CDR1 MNHEY and CDR2 SMNVEV (reference sequence). CDR3 region: CASAQQLSVTDTQYF. The DNA for the CDR3 is TGTGCCAGCGCCCAGCAACTCTCTGTTACAGATACGCAGTATTTT.